This T cell receptor beta chain was obtained from a study of T-cell reconstitution after alpha-beta-depleted transplantation in children. Study-level points and caveats: Several hundred graft clones that had expanded were reportedly the source of alpha-beta T cells about two months after transplant. Newly produced T cells mostly provided counts and TCRbeta diversity after one year, as hyperexpanded clones declined. Recipient T cells and thymic progenitors that survived gave rise to the high TCRbeta diversity observed at day 60 in some patients.

V shed 1 base and J shed 2 bases, with 19 bases lying between them. CDR3 length: 17 amino acids. The germline CDR1 and CDR2 sequences are DFQATT and SNEGSKA (reference sequence). Worth noting for this clonotype: Its specificity is unknown.

Preparing the TCRbeta library involved the use of unique molecular identifiers. TCRdb re-called the PCR reads with MiXCR, one entry per CDR3 protein. The profile shows fewer than 750,000 distinct CDR3 sequences, under 30% of them singletons. This chain connects TRBV20-1 to TRBJ2-3, with no clear D. The clonotype originates from a boy in the first two years of life who had a stem cell transplant for acute myeloid leukemia, so the T cells may come from the graft donor. This specimen was PBMCs, mostly from graft donor cells, taken 360 days after TCRalphabeta/CD19-depleted stem cell transplant. CDR3 DNA sequence: TGCAGTGCTAGAGCCCCCCGGGCCTCGATATCCACAGATACGCAGTATTTT. Translated: CSARAPRASISTDTQYF.